This TCR beta chain stems from a study of TIL therapy for anti-PD-1-resistant metastatic lung cancer. Study context: Half of patients were current or former smokers. By whole-exome sequencing, median non-synonymous tumor mutation burden was under 1.9 mutations per megabase.

Noted time point: pre-treatment sample, taken before nivolumab and TIL therapy. Adults with stage 4 NSCLC were enrolled in a phase I trial. The immunoSEQ assay was v3. TCRdb's table, derived via immunoSEQ multiplex PCR, lists solely in-frame clones and lacks some. The top ten hold about 5% of the sample, which has 40,000 to 55,000 clones, less than 80% seen once. Germline values: CDR1 MDHEN, CDR2 SYDVKM. The CDR3 totals 17 residues. V was trimmed by 4 bases and J by 0 bases, leaving 18 bases between them. The sample in question was blood, obtained at baseline. The rearrangement joins TRBV28 to TRBJ1-1; possible D gene TRBD1, 5 bases. This TCR came from a woman aged 30 to 85 with non-small cell lung cancer. The CDR3 nucleotides read TGTGCCAGCAGTTCTTTGCGGGGGAAGGTGGTGAACACTGAAGCTTTCTTT. Protein sequence: CASSSLRGKVVNTEAFF.